Shown below are 32 T cell receptor beta chains from a single sample sequenced in a study of response to subunit inactivated influenza vaccine. One entry per CDR3 protein, called by TCRdb with MiXCR from the RT-PCR reads. The data hold 490,000 or so distinct CDR3 sequences, with about 7.6% observed a single time. This specimen was PBMCs from blood, taken approximately 25 months after vaccination. The source is a man between 50 and 69 years old who received an inactivated influenza vaccine.

This clonotype was seen at least ten times. The chain is built from TRBV15 and TRBJ2-2; D is ambiguous. This CDR3 comprises 14 residues. Germline assignment: CDR1 LNHNV and CDR2 YYDKDF (reference sequence). Trimming shortened V by 0 bases and J by 2 bases, and 4 bases separated the two germline ends. CDR3: CATSRDGNTGELFF. CDR3 nucleotides: TGTGCCACCAGCAGAGACGGAAACACCGGGGAGCTGTTTTTT. Supplemented by reference TRBV15 and TRBJ2-2, the full variable domain reads DAMVIQNPRYQVTQFGKPVTLSCSQTLNHNVMYWYQQKSSQAPKLLFHYYDKDFNNEADTPDNFQSRRPNTSFCFLDIRSPGLGDTAMYLCATSRDGNTGELFFGEGSRLTVL.

This clonotype was detected ten times or more. J is TRBJ2-1 and V is TRBV11-2; 9 bases agree with TRBD2. Losses at the gene ends were 5 bases for V and 2 bases for J; bases not matched to a gene: 1. Germline-derived CDR1 and CDR2 are SGHAT and FQNNGV. The CDR3 spans 14 residues. Written as DNA, the CDR3 is TGTGCCAGCAGCCCTAGCGGGACCTACAATGAGCAGTTCTTC. This codes for CASSPSGTYNEQFF.

The table lists this clonotype with a few counts. This chain connects TRBV7-2 to TRBJ2-7, with D perhaps TRBD2 (6 bases). CDR1 SGHTA and CDR2 FQGNSA come from the germline V gene. Trimming cost V 5 bases and J 0 bases, with 11 bases left between them. The CDR3 has 14 amino acids. This CDR3 is CASSPLAVSYEQYF. Here the CDR3 DNA reads TGTGCCAGCAGCCCTTTAGCGGTCTCCTACGAGCAGTACTTC.

This clonotype was seen at least ten times. The rearrangement links TRBV6-2 or TRBV6-3 to TRBJ2-1; D possibly uses TRBD1 or TRBD2 (5 bases each). The CDR3 runs to 12 residues. The V end lost 4 bases, the J end lost 6 bases, and 7 bases lay between the germline ends. The V gene's germline CDR1 is MNHEY and CDR2 SVGEGT. The CDR3 region is CASSFGGNEQFF. As DNA, the CDR3 is TGTGCCAGCAGTTTTGGGGGCAATGAGCAGTTCTTC.

This clonotype occurred many times. The rearrangement links TRBV5-5 to TRBJ2-7, with no clear D. Trimming cost V 2 bases and J 3 bases, with 12 bases left between them. The CDR3 length is 14 residues. CDR1 is SGHKS, CDR2 YYEKEE, per germline (reference sequence). The CDR3 is CASSFVRDFYEQYF. The CDR3 nucleotides read TGTGCCAGCAGCTTTGTTAGAGACTTCTACGAGCAGTACTTC.

This chain links TRBV2 with TRBJ2-1, with 9 positions matching TRBD2. The CDR3 runs 15 residues. The junction had 10 bases not matched to a gene; V was cut back by 6 bases and J by 7 bases. Germline V gene lookup returns CDR1 SNHLY and CDR2 FYNNEI. In nucleotides, the CDR3 is TGTGCCAGCAGGAAGACTAGCGGACTCCTGAATGAGCAGTTCTTC. Protein: CASRKTSGLLNEQFF.

The table lists this clonotype with a count of one. This chain uses TRBV20-1 with TRBJ1-5, with TRBD1 matching 9 bases. J lost 8 bases, V lost 7 bases, and 9 bases had no gene match. The CDR3 totals 13 residues. CDR1 is DFQATT, CDR2 SNEGSKA, per germline (reference sequence). For the CDR3, the DNA is TGCAGTGGCCAGACAGGGGGAAGGGAGCCCCAGCATTTT. Its translation: CSGQTGGREPQHF.

This clonotype was observed at least ten times. The J gene is TRBJ2-5, the V gene TRBV24-1; 9 bases match TRBD2. Germline V gene data show CDR1 as KGHDR and CDR2 as SFDVKD. With 7 bases clipped from V and 4 bases from J, the junction kept 3 bases outside the gene matches. The CDR3 sequence is 13 residues long. The CDR3 DNA is TGTGCCACCAGATCAGCGGGAGGAGAGACCCAGTACTTC. This encodes CATRSAGGETQYF.

The table lists this clonotype with a few counts. The V and J genes are TRBV15 and TRBJ2-1; D remains ambiguous. CDR1 and CDR2 (germline): LNHNV, YYDKDF (reference sequence). This CDR3 has 12 residues. Trimming stripped 8 bases from V and 3 bases from J, with 8 bases between. The CDR3 region is CATGIRYNEQFF. In DNA, the CDR3 is TGTGCCACCGGGATCCGCTACAATGAGCAGTTCTTC.

This clonotype was seen many times. The rearrangement joins TRBV4-3 to TRBJ2-5, with a possible D match to TRBD2 (5 bases). The germline V gene has CDR1 LGHNA and CDR2 YSLEER. The V end lost 0 bases, the J end lost 5 bases, and 13 bases lay between the germline ends. The CDR3 runs to 15 residues. The CDR3 region has the DNA TGCGCCAGCAGCCAAGATTATCGGGGTGTGGAGACCCAGTACTTC. Its translation: CASSQDYRGVETQYF.

The J gene is TRBJ1-6, the V gene TRBV7-8; D remains unclear. Between the trimmed V and J ends, which lost 4 bases and 7 bases, there was a span of 20 bases. The CDR3 loop spans 17 amino acids. Germline CDR1 SGHVS, CDR2 FQNEAQ. CDR3 nucleotides: TGTGCCAGCAGCTCAGACGTGGGCGGTCGGTGGAATTCACCCCTCCACTTT. Protein: CASSSDVGGRWNSPLHF.

The rearrangement joins TRBV10-3 to TRBJ2-7, with TRBD1 matching 9 bases. V lost 6 bases, J lost 3 bases, and 6 bases stayed unmatched. The CDR3 extends over 14 amino acids. Per the germline V gene, CDR1 is ENHRY and CDR2 is SYGVKD. CDR3 residues: CAIRTGTGNYEQYF. CDR3 bases: TGTGCCATCAGAACCGGGACAGGGAACTACGAGCAGTACTTC.

This clonotype was seen more than once but under ten times. The chain links TRBV20-1 to TRBJ2-2, with 10 bases matching TRBD2. CDR1 and CDR2 (germline): DFQATT, SNEGSKA (reference sequence). Losses at the gene ends were 0 bases for V and 1 base for J; bases not matched to a gene: 2. The CDR3 covers 16 residues. DNA of the CDR3: TGCAGTGCTAGAGAAACTAGCGGGAAGAACACCGGGGAGCTGTTTTTT. Its protein product is CSARETSGKNTGELFF.

The chain recombines TRBV11-2 with TRBJ2-1, with D perhaps TRBD1 (6 bases). Germline CDR1 reads SGHAT; CDR2 reads FQNNGV. This CDR3 is built from 16 residues. The V gene lost 1 base and the J gene lost 4 bases, with 14 bases spanning the gap. The CDR3 region has the DNA TGTGCCAGCAGCTTAGGGGGGCAGGACCCTTACAATGAGCAGTTCTTC. This translates into CASSLGGQDPYNEQFF.

The V and J genes are TRBV2 and TRBJ1-3, with 7 nucleotides matching TRBD1. This CDR3 is 15 amino acids long. Germline V gene data show CDR1 as SNHLY and CDR2 as FYNNEI. Trimming took 10 bases from V and 2 from J; bases not matched to a gene: 11. CDR3: CATQWTGLTGNTIYF. DNA for the CDR3: TGTGCCACCCAGTGGACAGGATTGACTGGAAACACCATATATTTT. The variable domain in full, with the rest retrieved from reference TRBV2 and TRBJ1-3, is EPEVTQTPSHQVTQMGQEVILRCVPISNHLYFYWYRQILGQKVEFLVSFYNNEISEKSEIFDDQFSVERPDGSNFTLKIRSTKLEDSAMYFCATQWTGLTGNTIYFGEGSWLTVV.

The sample holds many counts of this clonotype. This chain links TRBV7-2 with TRBJ2-5; 7 positions agree with TRBD2. V lost 1 base and J lost 5; bases outside the gene matches: 10. This CDR3 is 16 amino acids long. The germline CDR1 and CDR2 sequences are SGHTA and FQGNSA. In DNA, the CDR3 is TGTGCCAGCAGCTTAGACGGCGGGAGCGTGGCGGAGACCCAGTACTTC. Its protein is CASSLDGGSVAETQYF.

This clonotype came up many times. V is TRBV20-1 and J is TRBJ2-3; D gene ambiguous. Germline V gene lookup returns CDR1 DFQATT and CDR2 SNEGSKA (reference sequence). Trimming left V 7 bases short and J 0 bases short, with 8 bases between. The CDR3 runs 12 residues. The CDR3 reads CSVETSTDTQYF. The CDR3 DNA is TGCAGTGTGGAGACTAGCACAGATACGCAGTATTTT.

This clonotype was observed at least ten times. The CDR3 is CSARDSHRTEPYSNQPQHF. The DNA for the CDR3 is TGCAGTGCTAGAGATTCCCATCGGACAGAGCCTTATAGCAATCAGCCCCAGCATTTT. The chain uses TRBV20-1 and TRBJ1-5, with D tentatively TRBD1 (6 bases). The CDR3 loop spans 19 amino acids. Germline values: CDR1 DFQATT, CDR2 SNEGSKA (reference sequence). V shed 0 bases and J shed 0 bases, with 21 bases lying between them.

The chain uses TRBV5-1 and TRBJ1-6, with D perhaps matching TRBD1 (6 bases). From germline, CDR1 is SGHRS and CDR2 YFSETQ. CDR3 size: 15 residues. The ends were cut back, 4 bases at V and 6 bases at J, with 14 bases in the middle. The CDR3 region has the DNA TGCGCCAGCAGCCCGCAGGGACATTTTAATTCACCCCTCCACTTT. This translates into CASSPQGHFNSPLHF. Based on the CDR3 plus reference TRBV5-1 and TRBJ1-6, the full variable domain is KAGVTQTPRYLIKTRGQQVTLSCSPISGHRSVSWYQQTPGQGLQFLFEYFSETQRNKGNFPGRFSGRQFSNSRSEMNVSTLELGDSALYLCASSPQGHFNSPLHFGNGTRLTVT.

This clonotype was picked up one time. V usage is TRBV19 and J usage is TRBJ2-4, with TRBD1 matching over 8 bases. V dropped 5 bases and J dropped 1; count of bases not matched to a gene: 7. The CDR3 covers 16 residues. CDR1 is LNHDA, CDR2 SQIVND, per germline (reference sequence). The CDR3 DNA reads as TGTGCCAGTAGTGGACAGGGTTTGGGGGCCAAAAACATTCAGTACTTC. Its translation: CASSGQGLGAKNIQYF.

The table lists this clonotype with many counts. J is TRBJ1-2 and V is TRBV3-1; D uncertain. This CDR3 is 12 amino acids long. Trimming pared 0 bases from V and 7 bases from J, leaving 6 bases between. The germline V gene has CDR1 LGHDT and CDR2 YNNKEL (reference sequence). The CDR3 loop reads CASSQDPAGYTF. The CDR3 nucleotides read TGTGCCAGCAGCCAAGATCCCGCTGGCTACACCTTC.

This clonotype appeared many times. This chain links TRBV6-2 or TRBV6-3 with TRBJ2-7; D possibly corresponds to TRBD1 (5 bases). Germline CDR1 and CDR2: MNHEY and SVGEGT. The V and J ends lost 6 bases and 8 bases respectively, with 17 bases between them. The length of the CDR3 is 13 residues. CDR3 loop: CASRLTRQYQQYF. CDR3 DNA: TGTGCCAGCAGACTGACTCGACAGTATCAGCAGTACTTC.

In this sample, this clonotype turned up many times. V and J are TRBV12-3 or TRBV12-4 and TRBJ1-5, with 9 positions matching TRBD1. With 5 bases clipped from V and 7 bases from J, the junction kept 3 bases outside the gene matches. This CDR3 has 13 residues. The CDR3: CASSLGQGQPQHF. CDR3 nucleotides: TGTGCCAGCAGTCTGGGACAGGGACAGCCCCAGCATTTT.

The chain carries TRBV10-3 and TRBJ1-5; D not resolved. Germline CDR1 reads ENHRY; CDR2 reads SYGVKD. V shed 0 bases and J shed 3 bases, with 9 bases lying between them. The CDR3 runs to 15 residues. The CDR3 bases are TGTGCCATCAGTGAGTCGACGAGCCCCAATCAGCCCCAGCATTTT. Protein sequence: CAISESTSPNQPQHF.

This clonotype has more than one count but fewer than ten. The chain carries TRBV7-2 and TRBJ2-7, with D possibly matching TRBD1 (6 bases). This CDR3 comprises 13 residues. With 4 bases removed from V and 10 bases from J, the gap between germline ends came to 17 bases. Germline V lookup: CDR1 SGHTA, CDR2 FQGNSA. The chain's CDR3 is CASSWADRRLQYF. CDR3 DNA sequence: TGTGCCAGCAGCTGGGCAGACAGGCGACTACAGTACTTC.

This clonotype was counted many times. The chain has TRBV12-3 or TRBV12-4 and TRBJ1-1, with D perhaps matching TRBD1 (5 bases). V was shortened by 2 bases and J by 5 bases, with 9 bases between the two germline ends. The CDR3 has 13 residues. Written as DNA, the CDR3 is TGTGCCAGCAGTTTAAGGAGGGGAACTGAAGCTTTCTTT. It translates to CASSLRRGTEAFF.

V gene TRBV12-3 or TRBV12-4 combines with J gene TRBJ2-5; D perhaps matches TRBD1 (8 bases). This CDR3 comprises 14 residues. V lost 6 bases and J 5 bases, leaving 16 bases between the germline ends. The CDR3 DNA is TGTGCCAGCAGGACAGGGGAGGGACGGGAGACCCAGTACTTC. Translated, it gives CASRTGEGRETQYF.

As regards this clonotype: One end of the junction is discordant with germline, which a read error may explain. V gene TRBV20-1 combines with J gene TRBJ2-5, with 10 bases that match TRBD1. The germline V gene encodes CDR1 DFQATT and CDR2 SNEGSKA (reference sequence). The CDR3 is 15 residues long. CDR3 DNA sequence: TGCAGTGCGAGAGGACAGGGGGTTAAGGGGGAGACCCAGTACTTC. Translated, it gives CSARGQGVKGETQYF.

This clonotype was counted a few times. This sequence joins TRBV28 and TRBJ2-7, with 10 bases fitting TRBD1. With 3 bases clipped from V and 4 bases from J, the junction kept 9 bases outside the gene matches. The CDR3 loop spans 16 amino acids. Germline CDR1 is MDHEN and CDR2 is SYDVKM. The CDR3 nucleotides read TGTGCCAGCAGTTTGGGGGCTGGACAGGGGGGATACGAGCAGTACTTC. As protein: CASSLGAGQGGYEQYF.

This clonotype was recorded at least ten times. The rearrangement joins TRBV29-1 to TRBJ2-3, with D possibly being TRBD2 (6 bases). The CDR3 extends over 12 amino acids. The germline V gene has CDR1 SQVTM and CDR2 ANQGSEA. V lost 6 bases, J lost 2 bases, and 9 bases lay in between. The CDR3 spells CSVGTSTDTQYF. CDR3 sequence (DNA): TGCAGCGTAGGGACTTCCACAGATACGCAGTATTTT.

At least ten counts were recorded for this clonotype. The J gene is TRBJ1-4, the V gene TRBV14, with a possible D match to TRBD1 (6 bases). Germline values: CDR1 SGHDN, CDR2 FVKESK. CDR3 length: 16 amino acids. Trimming pared 1 base from V and 8 bases from J, leaving 17 bases between. Written as DNA, the CDR3 is TGTGCCAGCAGCCAAGGGGAAGTCAGGGGCAGAGAAAAACTGTTTTTT. Amino acid sequence: CASSQGEVRGREKLFF.

Note on this clonotype: The germline gene is not matched at one end of the junction; a read error may be the cause. The chain couples TRBV20-1 to TRBJ2-5, with TRBD2 as a possible D gene (5 bases). CDR1 and CDR2 (germline): DFQATT, SNEGSKA (reference sequence). The CDR3 totals 14 residues. CDR3 sequence: CSTRELRAQETQYF. In DNA form, the CDR3 reads TGCAGTACTAGGGAGTTGCGGGCGCAAGAGACCCAGTACTTC.